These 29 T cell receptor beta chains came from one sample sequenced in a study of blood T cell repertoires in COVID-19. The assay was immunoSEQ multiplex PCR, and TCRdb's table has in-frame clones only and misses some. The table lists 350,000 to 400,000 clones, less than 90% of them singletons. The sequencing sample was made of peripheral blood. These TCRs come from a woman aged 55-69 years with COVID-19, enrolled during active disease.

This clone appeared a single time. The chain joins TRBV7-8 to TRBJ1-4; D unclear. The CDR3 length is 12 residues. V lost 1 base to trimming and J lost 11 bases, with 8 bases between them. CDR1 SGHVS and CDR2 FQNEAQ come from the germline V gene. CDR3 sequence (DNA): TGTGCCAGCAGCTTAGTTGCGGCGAAACTGTTTTTT. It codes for CASSLVAAKLFF.

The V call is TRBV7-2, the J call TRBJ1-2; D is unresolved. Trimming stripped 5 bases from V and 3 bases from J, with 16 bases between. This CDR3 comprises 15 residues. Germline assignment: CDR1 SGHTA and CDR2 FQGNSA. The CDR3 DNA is TGTGCCAGCAGCATAGGTCTCGGGGTTTACTATGGCTACACCTTC. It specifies CASSIGLGVYYGYTF.

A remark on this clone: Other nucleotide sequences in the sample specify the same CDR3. The CDR3 DNA is TGTGCCAGCAGCAAAATCACAGGCCTCAGCAATCAGCCCCAGCATTTT. Translating it yields CASSKITGLSNQPQHF. The rearrangement links TRBV21-1 to TRBJ1-5; the D segment call TRBD1 is taken from the table without a DNA check. TRBV21-1 is shown as a pseudogene. This CDR3 is 16 amino acids long.

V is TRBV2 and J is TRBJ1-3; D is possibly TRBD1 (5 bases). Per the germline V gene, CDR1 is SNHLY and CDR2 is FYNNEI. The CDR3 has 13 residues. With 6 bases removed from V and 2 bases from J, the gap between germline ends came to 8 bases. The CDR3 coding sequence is TGTGCCAGCAGGGGAGGGGCTGGAAACACCATATATTTT. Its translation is CASRGGAGNTIYF.

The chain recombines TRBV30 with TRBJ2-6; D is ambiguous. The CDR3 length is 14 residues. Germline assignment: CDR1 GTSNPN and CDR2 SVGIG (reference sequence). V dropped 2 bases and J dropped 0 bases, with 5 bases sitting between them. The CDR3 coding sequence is TGTGCCTGGAGTCTCTACTCTGGGGCCAACGTCCTGACTTTC. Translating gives CAWSLYSGANVLTF.

The CDR3 sequence is CASSRHSPLHF. Here the CDR3 DNA reads TGTGCCAGCAGCCGGCATTCACCCCTCCACTTT. The chain joins TRBV3-1 (or the pseudogene TRBV3-2) to TRBJ1-6, with D hard to call. The CDR3 spans 11 residues. V dropped 4 bases and J dropped 8 bases, with 3 bases sitting between them. CDR1 LGHDT and CDR2 YNNKEL come from the germline V gene (reference sequence).

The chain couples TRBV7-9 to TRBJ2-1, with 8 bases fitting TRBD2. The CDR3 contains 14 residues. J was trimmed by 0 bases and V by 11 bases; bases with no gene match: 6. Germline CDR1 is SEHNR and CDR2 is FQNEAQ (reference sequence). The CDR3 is CAGRGGSSYNEQFF. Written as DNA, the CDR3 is TGTGCCGGCCGCGGGGGGAGCTCCTACAATGAGCAGTTCTTC.

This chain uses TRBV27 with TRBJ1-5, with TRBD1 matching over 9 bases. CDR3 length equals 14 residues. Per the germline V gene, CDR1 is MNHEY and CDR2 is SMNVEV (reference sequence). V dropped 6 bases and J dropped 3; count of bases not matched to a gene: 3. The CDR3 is CASSGTGNNQPQHF. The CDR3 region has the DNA TGTGCCAGCAGCGGGACAGGGAACAATCAGCCCCAGCATTTT.

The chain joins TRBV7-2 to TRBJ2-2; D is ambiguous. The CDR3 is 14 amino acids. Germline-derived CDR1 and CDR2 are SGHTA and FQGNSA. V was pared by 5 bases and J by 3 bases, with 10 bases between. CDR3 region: CASSLPSYTGELFF. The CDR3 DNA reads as TGTGCCAGCAGCCTTCCTTCTTACACCGGGGAGCTGTTTTTT.

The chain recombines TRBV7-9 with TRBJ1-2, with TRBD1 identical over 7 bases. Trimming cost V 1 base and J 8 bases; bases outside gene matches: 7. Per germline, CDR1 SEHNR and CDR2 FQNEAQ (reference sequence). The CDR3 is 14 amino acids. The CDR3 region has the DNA TGTGCCAGCAGCTTAGGGCCAGGGGGTGGAGGCTACACCTTC. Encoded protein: CASSLGPGGGGYTF.

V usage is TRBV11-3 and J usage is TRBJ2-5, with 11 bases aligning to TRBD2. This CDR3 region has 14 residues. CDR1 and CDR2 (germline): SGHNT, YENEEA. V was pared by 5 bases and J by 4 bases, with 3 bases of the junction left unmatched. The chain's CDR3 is CASSATSGGETQYF. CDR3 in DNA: TGTGCCAGCAGCGCCACTAGCGGGGGAGAGACCCAGTACTTC. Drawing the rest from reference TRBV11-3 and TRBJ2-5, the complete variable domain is EAGVVQSPRYKIIEKKQPVAFWCNPISGHNTLYWYLQNLGQGPELLIRYENEEAVDDSQLPKDRFSAERLKGVDSTLKIQPAELGDSAVYLCASSATSGGETQYFGPGTRLLVL.

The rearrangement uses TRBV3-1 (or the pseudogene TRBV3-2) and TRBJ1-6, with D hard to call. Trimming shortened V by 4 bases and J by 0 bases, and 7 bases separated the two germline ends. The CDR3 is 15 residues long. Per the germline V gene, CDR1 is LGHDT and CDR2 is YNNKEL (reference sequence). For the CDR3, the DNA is TGTGCCAGCAGCCCCCCGGGCTCCTATAATTCACCCCTCCACTTT. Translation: CASSPPGSYNSPLHF.

This chain's CDR3 is CASSSEQPLRLLLKGLSGEQFF. For the CDR3, the DNA is TGCGCCAGCAGCTCCGAACAACCACTGCGTCTTTTGTTGAAGGGGTTGTCGGGTGAGCAGTTCTTC. The chain is built from TRBV5-1 and TRBJ2-1, with D tentatively TRBD1 (5 bases). Trimming shortened V by 3 bases and J by 9 bases, and 40 bases separated the two germline ends. CDR3 length: 22 residues. The germline gives CDR1 SGHRS, CDR2 YFSETQ.

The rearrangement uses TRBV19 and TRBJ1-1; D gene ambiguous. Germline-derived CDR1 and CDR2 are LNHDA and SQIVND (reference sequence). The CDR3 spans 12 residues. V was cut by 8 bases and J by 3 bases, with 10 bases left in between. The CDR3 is CASQTGDTEAFF. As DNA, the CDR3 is TGTGCCAGTCAAACGGGAGACACTGAAGCTTTCTTT.

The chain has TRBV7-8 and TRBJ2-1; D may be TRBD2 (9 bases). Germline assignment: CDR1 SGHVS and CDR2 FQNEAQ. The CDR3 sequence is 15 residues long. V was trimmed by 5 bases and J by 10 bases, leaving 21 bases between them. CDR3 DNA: TGTGCCAGCAGCCAGGGGGCGGGGGGGCTTAGAGAGCAGTTCTTC. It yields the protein CASSQGAGGLREQFF.

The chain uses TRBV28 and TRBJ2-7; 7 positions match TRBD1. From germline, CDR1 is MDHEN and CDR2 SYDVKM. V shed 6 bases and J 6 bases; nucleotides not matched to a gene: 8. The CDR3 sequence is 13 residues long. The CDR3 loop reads CASRDTGDSEQYF. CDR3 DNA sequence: TGTGCCAGCAGGGACACAGGGGACAGCGAGCAGTACTTC.

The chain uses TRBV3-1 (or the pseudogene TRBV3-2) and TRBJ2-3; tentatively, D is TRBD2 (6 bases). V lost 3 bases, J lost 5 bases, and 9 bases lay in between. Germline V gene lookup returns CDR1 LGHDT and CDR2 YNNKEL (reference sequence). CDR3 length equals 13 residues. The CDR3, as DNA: TGTGCCAGCAGCCACCCCGGGGGAGATACGCAGTATTTT. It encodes CASSHPGGDTQYF.

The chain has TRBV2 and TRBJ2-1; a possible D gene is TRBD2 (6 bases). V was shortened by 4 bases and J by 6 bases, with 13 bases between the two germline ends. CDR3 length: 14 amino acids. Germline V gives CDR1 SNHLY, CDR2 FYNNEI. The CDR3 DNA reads TGTGCCAGCAGTGCGGGGACTGGAGGCAATGAGCAGTTCTTC. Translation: CASSAGTGGNEQFF.

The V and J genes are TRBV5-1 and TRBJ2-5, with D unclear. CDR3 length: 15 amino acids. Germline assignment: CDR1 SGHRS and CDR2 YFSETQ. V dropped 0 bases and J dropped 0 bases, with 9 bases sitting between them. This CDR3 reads CASSLAVGYQETQYF. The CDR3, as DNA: TGCGCCAGCAGCTTGGCGGTGGGCTACCAAGAGACCCAGTACTTC.

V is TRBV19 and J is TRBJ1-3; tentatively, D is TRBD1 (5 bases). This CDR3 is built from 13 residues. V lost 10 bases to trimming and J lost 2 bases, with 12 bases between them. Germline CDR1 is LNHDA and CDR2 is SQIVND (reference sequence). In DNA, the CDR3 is TGTGCCACCACGACAGATCCTGGAAACACCATATATTTT. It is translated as CATTTDPGNTIYF.

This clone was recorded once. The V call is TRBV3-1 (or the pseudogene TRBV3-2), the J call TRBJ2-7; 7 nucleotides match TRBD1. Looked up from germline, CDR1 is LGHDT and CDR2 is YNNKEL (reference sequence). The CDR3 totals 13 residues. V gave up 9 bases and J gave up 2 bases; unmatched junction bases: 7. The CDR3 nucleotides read TGTGCCAGTAAGGGGGCGAGGCCCTACGAGCAGTACTTC. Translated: CASKGARPYEQYF.

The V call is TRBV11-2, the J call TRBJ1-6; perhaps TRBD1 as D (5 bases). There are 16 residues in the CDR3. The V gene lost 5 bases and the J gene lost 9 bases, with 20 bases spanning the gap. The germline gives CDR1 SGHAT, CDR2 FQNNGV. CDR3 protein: CASSGRLLSGGSPLHF. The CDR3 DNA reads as TGTGCCAGCAGCGGAAGACTTCTATCCGGGGGTTCACCCCTCCACTTT.

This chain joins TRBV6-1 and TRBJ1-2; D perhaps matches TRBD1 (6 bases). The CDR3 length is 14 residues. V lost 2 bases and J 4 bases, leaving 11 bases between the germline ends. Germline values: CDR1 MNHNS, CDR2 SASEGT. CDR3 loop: CASSERQGSYGYTF. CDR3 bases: TGTGCCAGCAGTGAAAGGCAGGGGAGCTATGGCTACACCTTC.

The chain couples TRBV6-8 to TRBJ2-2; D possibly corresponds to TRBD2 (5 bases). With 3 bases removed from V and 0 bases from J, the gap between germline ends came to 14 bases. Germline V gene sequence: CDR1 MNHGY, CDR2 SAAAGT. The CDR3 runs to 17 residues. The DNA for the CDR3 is TGTGCCAGCAGTTATAGCGTTGGGTCAGCGAACACCGGGGAGCTGTTTTTT. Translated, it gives CASSYSVGSANTGELFF.

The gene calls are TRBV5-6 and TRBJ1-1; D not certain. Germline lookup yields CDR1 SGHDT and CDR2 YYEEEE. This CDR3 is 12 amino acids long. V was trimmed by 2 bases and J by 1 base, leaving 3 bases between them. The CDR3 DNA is TGTGCCAGCAGCTTCGGGAACACTGAAGCTTTCTTT. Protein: CASSFGNTEAFF.

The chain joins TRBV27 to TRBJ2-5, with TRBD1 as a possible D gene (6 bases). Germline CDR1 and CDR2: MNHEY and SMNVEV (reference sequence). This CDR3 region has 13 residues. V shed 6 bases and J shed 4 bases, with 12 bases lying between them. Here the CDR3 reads CASSTGYPETQYF. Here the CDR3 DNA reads TGTGCCAGCAGCACAGGGTACCCAGAGACCCAGTACTTC.

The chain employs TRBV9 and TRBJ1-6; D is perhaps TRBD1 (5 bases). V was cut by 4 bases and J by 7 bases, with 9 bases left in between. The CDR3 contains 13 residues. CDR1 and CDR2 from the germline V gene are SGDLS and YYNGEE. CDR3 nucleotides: TGTGCCAGCAGCCCCGGACACAATTCACCCCTCCACTTT. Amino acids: CASSPGHNSPLHF.

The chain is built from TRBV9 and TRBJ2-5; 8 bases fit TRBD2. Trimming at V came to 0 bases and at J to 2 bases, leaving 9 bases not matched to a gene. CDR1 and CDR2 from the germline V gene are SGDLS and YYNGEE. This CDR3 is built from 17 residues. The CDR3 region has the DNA TGTGCCAGCAGCGTAGGCCCAGCGGGGGTACCTCAAGAGACCCAGTACTTC. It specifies CASSVGPAGVPQETQYF.

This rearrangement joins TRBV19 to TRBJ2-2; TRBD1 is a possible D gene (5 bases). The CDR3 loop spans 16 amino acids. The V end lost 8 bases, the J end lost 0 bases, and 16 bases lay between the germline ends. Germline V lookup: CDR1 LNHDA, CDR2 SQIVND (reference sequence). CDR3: CASETEALANTGELFF. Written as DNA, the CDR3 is TGTGCCAGTGAGACAGAGGCTCTAGCGAACACCGGGGAGCTGTTTTTT.